This T cell receptor (beta chain) appears in the sequencing data of a study of T cells in Graves' hyperthyroidism and ophthalmopathy. This clonotype was seen ten or more times. CDR3 length equals 15 residues. The V gene end was trimmed by 7 bases and the J gene end by 0 bases; junction bases not matched to a gene: 7. It was RNA transcripts that yielded the amplified TCR beta CDR3 regions. TCR CDR3 underwent first-round RT-PCR with the HTBI primer set. TCRdb ran MiXCR on the multiplex PCR reads and lists one entry per CDR3 protein. The table shows under 300,000 distinct CDR3 sequences, with around 22% occurring only once.

The chain has TRBV12-3 or TRBV12-4 and TRBJ2-7; 9 bases match TRBD1. The source material was blood. This TCR came from a man aged 25 to 40 with Graves' ophthalmopathy. The CDR3 DNA reads as TGTGCCAGCACCAAACAGGGGGCGAGCTCCTACGAGCAGTACTTC. It yields the protein CASTKQGASSYEQYF.